The 32 T cell receptor beta chains below come from one sample, sequenced in a study of cytomegalovirus exposure and HLA in healthy donors (TCRdb year 2017). Library generation was performed with the immunoSEQ multiplex PCR assay. A mixture of 60 forward primers for TCR Vbeta segments and 13 reverse primers for TCR Jbeta segments was used in the multiplex PCR. TCRdb retrieved this table from immuneACCESS and kept in-frame rearrangements only. Not all clones are present; in checked studies, unresolved V genes account for under half, and no reason is known for the remainder. The sample table holds about 150,000 clones, of which 60% to 85% were seen once. Jointly, the top ten make up approximately 4% of the sample. The sequenced sample was PBMCs. All receptors come from a woman aged 40 to 55 in good health and CMV-seronegative.

The V call is TRBV4-1, the J call TRBJ1-4, with 10 bases that match TRBD1. With 4 bases clipped from V and 8 bases from J, the junction kept 10 bases outside the gene matches. The CDR3 has 16 residues. Germline values: CDR1 MGHRA, CDR2 YSYEKL. CDR3 in amino acids: CASSPLTGGENEKLFF. As DNA, the CDR3 is TGCGCCAGCAGCCCCCTGACAGGGGGCGAGAACGAAAAACTGTTTTTT.

The chain carries TRBV5-1 and TRBJ2-2; TRBD1 might be the D (5 bases). Trimming cost V 1 base and J 6 bases, with 13 bases left between them. This CDR3 has 15 amino acids. CDR1 and CDR2 from the germline V gene are SGHRS and YFSETQ. CDR3 bases: TGCGCCAGCAGCTTGATTCAGGGCTTGTCCGGGGAGCTGTTTTTT. It yields the protein CASSLIQGLSGELFF.

CDR3 sequence: CASSERGRGGYTF. Written as DNA, the CDR3 is TGTGCCAGCAGTGAGCGAGGGAGAGGAGGCTACACCTTC. The chain employs TRBV2 and TRBJ1-2; D gene ambiguous. Germline V gives CDR1 SNHLY, CDR2 FYNNEI. The CDR3 is 13 amino acids. Deletions cut 3 bases from V and 8 bases from J, with 13 bases between.

V is TRBV6-5 and J is TRBJ1-1; D perhaps matches TRBD1 (5 bases). The CDR3 has 13 amino acids. Germline V gene data show CDR1 as MNHEY and CDR2 as SVGAGI. Trimming left V 6 bases short and J 10 bases short, with 18 bases between. The CDR3 loop reads CASSRAVPGGAFF. The DNA for the CDR3 is TGTGCCAGCAGCAGGGCTGTGCCGGGCGGAGCTTTCTTT.

The chain employs TRBV30 and TRBJ1-2; the D gene is possibly TRBD1 (5 bases). The CDR3 length is 11 residues. CDR1 GTSNPN and CDR2 SVGIG come from the germline V gene (reference sequence). V was shortened by 4 bases and J by 2 bases, with 5 bases between the two germline ends. The CDR3 loop is CAWTGNYGYTF. In DNA form, the CDR3 reads TGTGCCTGGACAGGGAACTATGGCTACACCTTC.

CDR3 bases: TGTGCCAGCAGCGCCGGACAGCTCACAGATACGCAGTATTTT. Translating it yields CASSAGQLTDTQYF. The chain couples TRBV9 to TRBJ2-3; D perhaps matches TRBD1 (6 bases). The CDR3 consists of 14 residues. Trimming shortened V by 3 bases and J by 2 bases, and 10 bases separated the two germline ends. CDR1 SGDLS and CDR2 YYNGEE come from the germline V gene.

The genes are TRBV2 and TRBJ2-5, with D possibly being TRBD2 (6 bases). This CDR3 contains 16 residues. Germline V lookup: CDR1 SNHLY, CDR2 FYNNEI. V lost 6 bases to trimming and J lost 2 bases, with 19 bases between them. CDR3 region: CASRRLVSSRQETQYF. The CDR3 coding sequence is TGTGCCAGCAGGAGACTAGTCTCCTCCCGGCAAGAGACCCAGTACTTC.

This sequence joins TRBV7-2 and TRBJ2-5; possible D gene TRBD1, 6 bases. The CDR3 is 14 amino acids. Per germline, CDR1 SGHTA and CDR2 FQGNSA. Trimming cost V 4 bases and J 2 bases, with 11 bases left between them. The CDR3, as DNA: TGTGCCAGCAGCTCCGGACAGCAGCAAGAGACCCAGTACTTC. Protein: CASSSGQQQETQYF.

V and J are TRBV13 and TRBJ2-2, with 8 bases identical to TRBD1. The CDR3 runs to 15 residues. Trimming removed 5 bases from V and 5 bases from J; junction bases left unmatched: 7. CDR1 and CDR2 (germline): PRHDT, FYEKMQ (reference sequence). CDR3 residues: CASSAQGALTGELFF. In DNA form, the CDR3 reads TGTGCCAGCAGCGCGCAGGGGGCTTTGACCGGGGAGCTGTTTTTT.

The chain links TRBV6-1 to TRBJ1-1; possibly TRBD1 for D (5 bases). V lost 4 bases and J lost 1, with 13 bases in between. The germline V gene encodes CDR1 MNHNS and CDR2 SASEGT. The CDR3 covers 15 residues. The CDR3 spells CASSAEGLGNTEAFF. CDR3 bases: TGTGCCAGCAGTGCGGAGGGGCTAGGGAACACTGAAGCTTTCTTT.

The chain is built from TRBV7-9 and TRBJ2-3; 8 nucleotides align to TRBD1. The V segment lost 1 base and the J segment 3 bases; nucleotides outside the gene matches: 3. Germline assignment: CDR1 SEHNR and CDR2 FQNEAQ (reference sequence). This CDR3 is 15 amino acids long. Written as DNA, the CDR3 is TGTGCCAGCAGCTTAGTTACAGGGGGTACAGATACGCAGTATTTT. It codes for CASSLVTGGTDTQYF.

The chain uses TRBV5-1 and TRBJ2-5; 7 bases fit TRBD2. The V gene end was trimmed by 5 bases and the J gene end by 4 bases; junction bases not matched to a gene: 2. In germline, CDR1 is SGHRS, CDR2 YFSETQ. CDR3 length: 12 residues. For the CDR3, the DNA is TGCGCCAGCAGGGCTAGCGGAGAGACCCAGTACTTC. Protein sequence: CASRASGETQYF.

The V gene is TRBV6-5, the J gene TRBJ2-1, with TRBD2 matching over 11 bases. Germline V lookup: CDR1 MNHEY, CDR2 SVGAGI. The junction had 7 bases not matched to a gene; V was cut back by 6 bases and J by 9 bases. The CDR3 totals 14 residues. The CDR3 DNA follows: TGTGCCAGCAGCGGGACTAGCGGTTATGGTGAGCAGTTCTTC. It codes for CASSGTSGYGEQFF.

This clone was observed a few times. The chain carries TRBV5-4 and TRBJ1-4; a weak D match, TRBD1 (5 bases). The germline V and J ends were trimmed by 0 bases and 8 bases, with 14 bases remaining between them. The CDR3 is made up of 15 amino acids. CDR1 and CDR2 from the germline V gene are SGHNT and YYREEE (reference sequence). For the CDR3, the DNA is TGTGCCAGCAGCTTGGCCGGGAGCAGGGTGGAAAAACTGTTTTTT. Amino acids: CASSLAGSRVEKLFF.

The chain joins TRBV4-1 to TRBJ1-5, with a tentative D call TRBD1 (5 bases). V lost 1 base and J lost 7, with 20 bases in between. The germline CDR1 and CDR2 sequences are MGHRA and YSYEKL. This CDR3 spans 17 amino acids. Written as DNA, the CDR3 is TGCGCCAGCAGCCAAGGGATGACAGTGGGCTTCTGGCAGCCCCAGCATTTT. It yields the protein CASSQGMTVGFWQPQHF.

Remarks on this clone: At one boundary the junction diverges from the germline segment, which might be a read error. The V gene is TRBV6-4, the J gene TRBJ2-1; 10 bases align to TRBD2. Germline CDR1 MRHNA, CDR2 SNTAGT. This CDR3 comprises 16 residues. The CDR3 DNA reads as TGTGCCAGCAGTGCTGTGGGACTAGCGTCCTTCAATGAGCAGTTCTTC. This translates into CASSAVGLASFNEQFF.

This clone has a handful of counts. The chain links TRBV7-9 to TRBJ1-2; 7 bases align to TRBD1. Germline trimming cut 6 bases from V and 8 bases from J; bases unmatched to any gene: 9. The CDR3 covers 13 residues. CDR1 SEHNR and CDR2 FQNEAQ come from the germline V gene (reference sequence). CDR3 DNA: TGTGCCAGCAGTCTCGGGACAGCTCGCGGCTACACCTTC. Protein sequence: CASSLGTARGYTF.

The chain couples TRBV4-1 to TRBJ2-5; 7 nucleotides line up with TRBD2. The V gene's germline CDR1 is MGHRA and CDR2 YSYEKL. Trimming cost V 0 bases and J 4 bases; bases outside gene matches: 5. This CDR3 contains 15 residues. CDR3 sequence (DNA): TGCGCCAGCAGCCAAGAAGGCGCTAGCGGAGAGACCCAGTACTTC. Translated: CASSQEGASGETQYF.

This chain uses TRBV2 with TRBJ2-1, with 10 bases fitting TRBD2. This CDR3 comprises 14 residues. With V trimmed by 5 bases and J by 10 bases, 8 bases remained unmatched. Per germline, CDR1 SNHLY and CDR2 FYNNEI. CDR3 sequence: CASSPAGGLREQFF. CDR3 DNA: TGTGCCAGCAGTCCAGCGGGGGGGTTACGGGAGCAGTTCTTC.

CDR3 sequence reads: CASIGAGPSTDTQYF. The CDR3 coding sequence is TGTGCCAGCATAGGGGCGGGACCTAGCACAGATACGCAGTATTTT. The chain combines TRBV6-1 with TRBJ2-3, with D possibly being TRBD2 (6 bases). CDR1 is MNHNS, CDR2 SASEGT, per germline. V was shortened by 7 bases and J by 0 bases, with 14 bases between the two germline ends. The CDR3 is made up of 15 amino acids.

The rearrangement uses TRBV9 and TRBJ2-1; D is perhaps TRBD2 (6 bases). The CDR3 has 14 amino acids. The germline V gene has CDR1 SGDLS and CDR2 YYNGEE. Trimming removed 2 bases from V and 1 base from J, with 7 bases in between. CDR3 sequence reads: CASSVSGSYNEQFF. CDR3 nucleotides: TGTGCCAGCAGCGTCAGCGGGTCCTACAATGAGCAGTTCTTC.

V and J are TRBV6-4 and TRBJ2-1; 8 bases align to TRBD2. The CDR3 is 15 residues long. Germline V CDR1 and CDR2: MRHNA, SNTAGT. V lost 3 bases and J lost 6; bases outside the gene matches: 7. The CDR3 DNA sequence: TGTGCCAGCAGTGAGAGCGGGACTAGAAGCAATGAGCAGTTCTTC. Amino acid sequence: CASSESGTRSNEQFF.

Concerning this clone itself: The junction and the germline gene differ at one end; a read error may be behind it. The chain couples TRBV7-7 to TRBJ2-2; a weak D match, TRBD2 (6 bases). The V gene's germline CDR1 is SSHAT and CDR2 FNYEAQ (reference sequence). This CDR3 is built from 16 residues. CDR3 DNA sequence: TGTGCTAGCAGCACCCATCTAGCGCCGAACACCGGGGAGCTGTTTTTT. Its protein product is CASSTHLAPNTGELFF.

The chain is built from TRBV27 and TRBJ2-7; D might be TRBD2 (5 bases). Trimming cost V 5 bases and J 3 bases, with 17 bases left between them. CDR1 is MNHEY, CDR2 SMNVEV, per germline (reference sequence). This CDR3 contains 15 residues. CDR3 loop: CASSTPRRFNYEQYF. The CDR3 DNA reads TGTGCCAGCAGTACGCCACGGAGGTTTAACTACGAGCAGTACTTC.

The chain recombines TRBV5-4 with TRBJ2-7; possibly TRBD1 for D (7 bases). The germline V gene has CDR1 SGHNT and CDR2 YYREEE (reference sequence). The germline V and J ends were trimmed by 5 bases and 2 bases, with 17 bases remaining between them. The CDR3 is 15 amino acids. CDR3 DNA: TGTGCCAGCAGTCCAGTCAGGGGGGCCACCTACGAGCAGTACTTC. It encodes CASSPVRGATYEQYF.

This chain links TRBV12-2 with TRBJ2-7; TRBD1 was called by the table and not checked on the DNA. TRBV12-2 is marked as a pseudogene. The CDR3 consists of 14 residues. CDR3 DNA: TGTGCAAGTCGCTTAGACAGGGGCGGGTACGAGCAGTACTTC. This gives the protein CASRLDRGGYEQYF.

V is TRBV18 and J is TRBJ2-5; D remains unclear. The germline V gene encodes CDR1 KGHSH and CDR2 LQKENI. Trimming left V 6 bases short and J 5 bases short, with 10 bases between. This CDR3 comprises 12 residues. In DNA, the CDR3 is TGTGCCAGCTCCCGGTCAACGGAGACCCAGTACTTC. This codes for CASSRSTETQYF.

This clone was picked up a small number of times. V usage is TRBV10-3 and J usage is TRBJ1-2, with D possibly being TRBD1 (6 bases). CDR3 length: 13 amino acids. Germline lookup yields CDR1 ENHRY and CDR2 SYGVKD. V was clipped by 6 bases and J by 3 bases, with 11 bases between them. This chain's CDR3 is CAIRQGSDYGYTF. The DNA of the CDR3 is TGTGCCATCAGACAGGGAAGTGACTATGGCTACACCTTC.

This clone was seen once. V gene TRBV7-9 combines with J gene TRBJ1-1; possibly TRBD1 for D (5 bases). Per the germline V gene, CDR1 is SEHNR and CDR2 is FQNEAQ (reference sequence). This CDR3 has 14 amino acids. V was trimmed by 0 bases and J by 4 bases, leaving 9 bases between them. The chain's CDR3 is CASSLAGAGTEAFF. The DNA for the CDR3 is TGTGCCAGCAGCTTAGCAGGGGCCGGCACTGAAGCTTTCTTT.

V is TRBV6-1 and J is TRBJ2-5; 8 bases match TRBD1. Unmatched junction bases numbered 3, after V lost 7 bases and J lost 2 bases. In germline, CDR1 is MNHNS, CDR2 SASEGT. This CDR3 contains 13 residues. As DNA, the CDR3 is TGTGCCAGCACCCGACAGGGGCAAGAGACCCAGTACTTC. The encoded protein is CASTRQGQETQYF.

This clone was seen more than once but under ten times. V is TRBV10-3 and J is TRBJ1-3, with TRBD1 matching 7 bases. The CDR3 is made up of 15 amino acids. Germline V gene lookup returns CDR1 ENHRY and CDR2 SYGVKD. The V and J ends lost 7 bases and 0 bases, in that order; junction bases with no gene match: 6. CDR3 protein: CAIKGQPASGNTIYF. Written as DNA, the CDR3 is TGTGCCATCAAGGGACAGCCAGCCTCTGGAAACACCATATATTTT.

This clone was found a few times. The CDR3 spells CASSASRTGSGYTF. DNA of the CDR3: TGTGCCAGCAGTGCCTCTCGGACAGGCTCTGGCTACACCTTC. The chain carries TRBV25-1 and TRBJ1-2; 7 nucleotides line up with TRBD1. Trimming took 4 bases from V and 7 from J; bases not matched to a gene: 9. The CDR3 sequence is 14 residues long. Germline V gene data show CDR1 as MGHDK and CDR2 as SYGVNS.